This note documents a single T cell receptor (beta chain) sequence. Germline V gives CDR1 KGHSH, CDR2 LQKENI. This CDR3 is 15 amino acids long. V was pared by 3 bases and J by 2 bases, with 6 bases of the junction left unmatched. Study members were between about 18 and 100 years old and lived in about two dozen US regions. No more than 2 weeks before study entry, exposed participants had met a case of COVID-19. Source study methods: Cell counts per sample came from amplifying reference gene primers. Profiling relied on immunoSEQ multiplex PCR, and the TCRdb table lists in-frame clones only, not all of them. The DNA was the basis for D and trimming; V, J and clone size are from that table. The sample yields hundreds of thousands of clones, nearly 90% seen once. The data are from a study of blood T cell repertoires in COVID-19. Whole-study context: PBMCs, B-cell-depleted T cells, or T cells were the source of the cDNA or gDNA that made up the material.

Sequenced: PBMCs or T cells enriched from blood (not recorded which). This rearrangement joins TRBV18 to TRBJ1-2, with 7 nucleotides matching TRBD1. This receptor was identified in a woman in her forties or fifties who had been exposed to COVID-19. The CDR3 spells CASSPGPQGNYGYTF. The CDR3 bases are TGTGCCAGCTCACCGGGCCCACAGGGGAACTATGGCTACACCTTC.